This TCR beta chain was found in a study of cytomegalovirus exposure and HLA in healthy donors. Concerning this clone itself: As yet, its antigen is unknown.

Whole-study findings and limits: DRB1 had the most TCR associations and HLA-C the fewest, a later analysis found, with rates varying by HLA locus.

With V trimmed by 3 bases and J by 4 bases, 11 bases remained unmatched. Germline CDR1 is LNHDA and CDR2 is SQIVND (reference sequence). This CDR3 has 16 residues. The PCR contained 60 Vbeta and 13 Jbeta primers. TCRdb's copy holds only in-frame clones and misses some; the assay was immunoSEQ multiplex PCR. The sample has some 160,000 clones; roughly 90% are singletons. The genes are TRBV19 and TRBJ1-2; TRBD1 matches at 7 bases. The sequence was obtained from a woman in her late teens or twenties in good health and CMV-seronegative. The specimen sequenced was PBMCs. CDR3 protein: CASSITPGQPSYGYTF. The CDR3 bases are TGTGCCAGTAGTATCACTCCGGGACAGCCTTCCTATGGCTACACCTTC. Based on the CDR3 plus reference TRBV19 and TRBJ1-2, the full variable domain is DGGITQSPKYLFRKEGQNVTLSCEQNLNHDAMYWYRQDPGQGLRLIYYSQIVNDFQKGDIAEGYSVSREKKESFPLTVTSAQKNPTAFYLCASSITPGQPSYGYTFGSGTRLTVV.